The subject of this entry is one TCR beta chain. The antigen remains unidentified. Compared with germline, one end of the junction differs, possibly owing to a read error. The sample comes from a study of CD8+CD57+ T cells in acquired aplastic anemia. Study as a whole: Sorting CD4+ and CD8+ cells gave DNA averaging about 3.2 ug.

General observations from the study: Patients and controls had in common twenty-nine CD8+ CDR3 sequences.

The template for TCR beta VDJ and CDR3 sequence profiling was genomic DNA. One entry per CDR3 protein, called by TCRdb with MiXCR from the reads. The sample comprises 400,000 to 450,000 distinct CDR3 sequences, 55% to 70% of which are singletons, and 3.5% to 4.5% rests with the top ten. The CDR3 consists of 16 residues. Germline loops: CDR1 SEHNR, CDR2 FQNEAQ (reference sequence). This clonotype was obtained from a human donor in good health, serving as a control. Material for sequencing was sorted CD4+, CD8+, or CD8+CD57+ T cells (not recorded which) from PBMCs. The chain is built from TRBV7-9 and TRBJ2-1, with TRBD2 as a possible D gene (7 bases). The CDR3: CASSSVVGGQENEQFF. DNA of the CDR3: TGTGCTAGCAGCTCGGTGGTGGGGGGGCAAGAGAATGAGCAGTTCTTC. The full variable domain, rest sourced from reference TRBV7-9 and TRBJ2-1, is DTGVSQNPRHKITKRGQNVTFRCDPISEHNRLYWYRQTLGQGPEFLTYFQNEAQLEKSRLLSDRFSAERPKGSFSTLEIQRTEQGDSAMYLCASSSVVGGQENEQFFGPGTRLTVL.